The next 8 T cell receptor beta chains were all read from a single sample in a study of type 1 regulatory T cells. No antigen has been identified for these receptors. TCRdb independently ran MiXCR on the reads; one entry per CDR3 protein. The data show about 24,000 distinct CDR3 sequences, with 72% seen just once and 13% to 15% held by the top ten. The sample comprised cultured T cells, either the whole culture or a sorted T cell fraction (not recorded which). Specified subset: Tr1-enriched cell product generated in vitro against host alloantigens. These receptors came from a human donor in good health.

This clonotype was found a few times. The gene calls are TRBV4-1 and TRBJ1-1; D unclear. Deletions cut 0 bases from V and 11 bases from J, with 10 bases between. The CDR3 runs to 12 residues. CDR1 is MGHRA and CDR2 is YSYEKL in the germline V gene. The CDR3 is CASSQEVGLAFF. The CDR3 bases are TGCGCCAGCAGCCAAGAGGTCGGTTTGGCTTTCTTT.

This clonotype was detected a few times. The rearrangement links TRBV5-6 to TRBJ2-5, with 9 nucleotides matching TRBD1. CDR1 and CDR2 from the germline V gene are SGHDT and YYEEEE. Losses at the gene ends were 1 base for V and 2 bases for J; bases not matched to a gene: 6. This CDR3 has 16 amino acids. The CDR3 region is CASSLLGQGVQETQYF. CDR3 DNA: TGTGCCAGCAGCTTGTTGGGACAGGGCGTACAAGAGACCCAGTACTTC. Full variable domain (missing parts from reference TRBV5-6 and TRBJ2-5): DAGVTQSPTHLIKTRGQQVTLRCSPKSGHDTVSWYQQALGQGPQFIFQYYEEEERQRGNFPDRFSGHQFPNYSSELNVNALLLGDSALYLCASSLLGQGVQETQYFGPGTRLLVL.

J is TRBJ2-1 and V is TRBV7-2, with 7 bases identical to TRBD2. Germline CDR1 and CDR2: SGHTA and FQGNSA. The V segment lost 0 bases and the J segment 4 bases; nucleotides outside the gene matches: 3. There are 15 residues in the CDR3. CDR3 amino acids: CASSLASAGYNEQFF. The CDR3 DNA reads as TGTGCCAGCAGCTTAGCGTCAGCGGGGTACAATGAGCAGTTCTTC.

This clonotype was seen once. The rearrangement links TRBV7-9 to TRBJ2-1; no clear D. Trimming cost V 2 bases and J 6 bases, with 14 bases left between them. The CDR3 runs 15 residues. Per the germline V gene, CDR1 is SEHNR and CDR2 is FQNEAQ (reference sequence). CDR3 sequence (DNA): TGTGCCAGCAGCTTAATGATTGCTAGTGCCAATGAGCAGTTCTTC. This gives the protein CASSLMIASANEQFF.

This chain connects TRBV18 to TRBJ1-1; D uncertain. Trimming removed 1 base from V and 1 base from J, with 7 bases in between. This CDR3 region has 14 residues. The germline CDR1 and CDR2 sequences are KGHSH and LQKENI. The CDR3, as DNA: TGTGCCAGCTCACCACGTTCCGCGAACACTGAAGCTTTCTTT. Translated: CASSPRSANTEAFF. The whole variable domain, remainder taken from reference TRBV18 and TRBJ1-1, is NAGVMQNPRHLVRRRGQEARLRCSPMKGHSHVYWYRQLPEEGLKFMVYLQKENIIDESGMPKERFSAEFPKEGPSILRIQQVVRGDSAAYFCASSPRSANTEAFFGQGTRLTVV.

The V and J genes are TRBV6-1 and TRBJ1-5; no definite D call. CDR1 and CDR2 (germline): MNHNS, SASEGT. The CDR3 runs 13 residues. Trimming took off 7 bases at V and 1 base at J, with 8 bases between the two ends. CDR3 DNA: TGTGCCAGCACCCTACGGAGCAATCAGCCCCAGCATTTT. It codes for CASTLRSNQPQHF.

The chain recombines TRBV4-1 with TRBJ2-3, with TRBD2 matching over 12 bases. From germline, CDR1 is MGHRA and CDR2 YSYEKL. The trim removed 3 bases at V and 2 bases at J, leaving 6 bases unmatched. CDR3 length equals 17 residues. The CDR3 spells CASSQRRLAGDTDTQYF. The CDR3 bases are TGCGCCAGCAGCCAGCGGAGACTAGCGGGGGACACAGATACGCAGTATTTT.

The V and J genes are TRBV29-1 and TRBJ2-5; 9 nucleotides match TRBD2. The CDR3 is 12 residues long. Trimming took 7 bases from V and 4 from J; bases not matched to a gene: 4. Germline assignment: CDR1 SQVTM and CDR2 ANQGSEA. The CDR3 DNA is TGCAGCGCGACTAGCGGAGGAGAGACCCAGTACTTC. Translation: CSATSGGETQYF.